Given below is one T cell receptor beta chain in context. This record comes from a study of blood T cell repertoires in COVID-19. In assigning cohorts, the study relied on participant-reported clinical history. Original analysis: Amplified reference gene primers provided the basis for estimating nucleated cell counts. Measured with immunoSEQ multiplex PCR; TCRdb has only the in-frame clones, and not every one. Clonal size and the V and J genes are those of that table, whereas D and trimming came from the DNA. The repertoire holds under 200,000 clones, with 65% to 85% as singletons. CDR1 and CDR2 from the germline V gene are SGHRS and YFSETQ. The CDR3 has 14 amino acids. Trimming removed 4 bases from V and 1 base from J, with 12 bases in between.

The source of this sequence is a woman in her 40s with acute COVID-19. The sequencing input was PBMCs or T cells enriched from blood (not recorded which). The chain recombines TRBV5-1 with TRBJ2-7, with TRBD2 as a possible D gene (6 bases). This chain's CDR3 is CASSPTAGSYEQYV. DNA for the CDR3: TGCGCCAGCAGCCCGACGGCGGGATCCTACGAGCAGTACGTC.